Following are 28 T cell receptor beta chains from one sample sequenced in a study of blood T cell repertoires in COVID-19 (dated by TCRdb to 2019 to 2021). Preparation of the library involved the immunoSEQ multiplex PCR assay. The table was pulled from immuneACCESS by TCRdb, which kept in-frame rearrangements only. Such tables lose some clones; where checked, under half of the loss comes from unresolved V genes, and the rest has no known cause. This sample has roughly 52,000 clones in its table, and around 83% of those were observed once. The ten largest clones capture 5.5% to 6% of the sample. What was sequenced was peripheral blood. These receptor sequences come from a human donor in a cohort sampled during active or convalescent COVID-19.

The chain couples TRBV10-3 to TRBJ2-1; 16 nucleotides match TRBD2. V lost 5 bases, J lost 6 bases, and 4 bases stayed unmatched. Germline CDR1 reads ENHRY; CDR2 reads SYGVKD. The CDR3 covers 16 residues. The CDR3 DNA reads TGTGCCATCAGTCCCGGGACTAGCGGGGGGGCCAATGAGCAGTTCTTC. This translates into CAISPGTSGGANEQFF.

The rearrangement links TRBV9 to TRBJ2-3, with a possible D match to TRBD1 (6 bases). The V gene's germline CDR1 is SGDLS and CDR2 YYNGEE. This CDR3 comprises 16 residues. Between the trimmed V and J ends, which lost 2 bases and 2 bases, there was a span of 15 bases. CDR3 DNA: TGTGCCAGCAGCGTTGGGGGCCGCTGGTCCACAGATACGCAGTATTTT. Translated, it gives CASSVGGRWSTDTQYF.

The chain couples TRBV18 to TRBJ2-5; 9 bases are a match to TRBD1. CDR1 and CDR2 (germline): KGHSH, LQKENI. Trimming removed 1 base from V and 4 bases from J; junction bases left unmatched: 4. This CDR3 is built from 15 residues. For the CDR3, the DNA is TGTGCCAGCTCACCACTCGACAGGGGGAGAGAGACCCAGTACTTC. Its translation: CASSPLDRGRETQYF.

The gene calls are TRBV29-1 and TRBJ2-7; 8 bases line up with TRBD1. The CDR3 has 13 residues. Germline CDR1 SQVTM, CDR2 ANQGSEA. Trimming removed 4 bases from V and 2 bases from J; junction bases left unmatched: 4. CDR3 loop: CSVGQGIPYEQYF. The CDR3 nucleotides are TGCAGCGTTGGACAGGGGATACCCTACGAGCAGTACTTC.

The V call is TRBV19, the J call TRBJ1-3; TRBD1 might be the D (5 bases). The CDR3 is 14 amino acids. Germline V gene lookup returns CDR1 LNHDA and CDR2 SQIVND (reference sequence). V lost 6 bases and J lost 4, with 13 bases in between. CDR3 bases: TGTGCCAGTAGGGCAGGGAACCCCGGAAACACCATATATTTT. It translates to CASRAGNPGNTIYF.

The chain joins TRBV6-2 or TRBV6-3 to TRBJ2-5, with 7 bases lining up with TRBD2. Germline lookup yields CDR1 MNHEY and CDR2 SVGEGT. The CDR3 extends over 14 amino acids. V shed 4 bases, J shed 2 bases, and the junction held 4 bases outside the gene matches. DNA of the CDR3: TGTGCCAGCAGTTCCCGGACTAGACAAGAGACCCAGTACTTC. As protein: CASSSRTRQETQYF.

V is TRBV27 and J is TRBJ1-3, with 7 bases identical to TRBD1. Trimming cost V 6 bases and J 1 base; bases outside gene matches: 12. Germline CDR1 MNHEY, CDR2 SMNVEV (reference sequence). This CDR3 comprises 17 residues. CDR3 amino acids: CASSRYPTGDSGNTIYF. The CDR3 bases are TGTGCCAGCAGCCGATATCCTACAGGGGATTCTGGAAACACCATATATTTT.

The rearrangement uses TRBV9 and TRBJ2-7; D ambiguous. V lost 0 bases to trimming and J lost 2 bases, with 12 bases between them. This CDR3 contains 15 residues. CDR1 is SGDLS and CDR2 is YYNGEE in the germline V gene. CDR3 sequence (DNA): TGTGCCAGCAGCGTAGAGGCAGGTACCACCTACGAGCAGTACTTC. Amino acids: CASSVEAGTTYEQYF.

The CDR3 reads CASSQSGGANNEQFF. In DNA form, the CDR3 reads TGTGCCAGCAGCCAGAGCGGGGGGGCGAACAATGAGCAGTTCTTC. V and J are TRBV7-9 and TRBJ2-1; 10 nucleotides line up with TRBD2. This CDR3 is 15 amino acids long. V shed 5 bases and J 5 bases; nucleotides not matched to a gene: 6. Germline V gene sequence: CDR1 SEHNR, CDR2 FQNEAQ (reference sequence).

This clone was counted only a few times. The chain recombines TRBV5-4 with TRBJ2-2; D is perhaps TRBD2 (6 bases). CDR1 SGHNT and CDR2 YYREEE come from the germline V gene (reference sequence). V was pared by 4 bases and J by 1 base, with 14 bases between. The CDR3 has 16 amino acids. Written as DNA, the CDR3 is TGTGCCAGCAGCCCAGCCGGGACTCTGAACACCGGGGAGCTGTTTTTT. It yields the protein CASSPAGTLNTGELFF. Full variable domain (rest looked up from reference TRBV5-4 and TRBJ2-2): ETGVTQSPTHLIKTRGQQVTLRCSSQSGHNTVSWYQQALGQGPQFIFQYYREEENGRGNFPPRFSGLQFPNYSSELNVNALELDDSALYLCASSPAGTLNTGELFFGEGSRLTVL.

This rearrangement joins TRBV3-1 (or the pseudogene TRBV3-2) to TRBJ1-2; D is undetermined. Trimming pared 2 bases from V and 10 bases from J, leaving 14 bases between. This CDR3 has 13 amino acids. CDR1 and CDR2 (germline): LGHDT, YNNKEL (reference sequence). The CDR3 DNA reads TGTGCCAGCAGCCAACGATCGGAGGATGCCTACACCTTC. As protein: CASSQRSEDAYTF.

The chain is built from TRBV7-2 and TRBJ1-6; D may be TRBD1 (5 bases). The germline CDR1 and CDR2 sequences are SGHTA and FQGNSA. The CDR3 has 16 amino acids. The V end was cut by 6 bases, the J end by 9 bases, with 21 bases between. The CDR3 sequence is CASRLGGRDGTSPLHF. In nucleotides, the CDR3 is TGTGCCAGCAGGTTGGGGGGGAGGGATGGAACTTCACCCCTCCACTTT.

This chain links TRBV6-5 with TRBJ1-2, with D possibly matching TRBD1 (5 bases). V was pared by 2 bases and J by 0 bases, with 13 bases between. Germline-derived CDR1 and CDR2 are MNHEY and SVGAGI. CDR3 length: 16 amino acids. The CDR3 reads CASSYASTVPNYGYTF. The CDR3 DNA is TGTGCCAGCAGTTACGCCTCGACAGTTCCTAACTATGGCTACACCTTC.

The rearrangement uses TRBV13 and TRBJ1-2; D might be TRBD1 (5 bases). Germline loops: CDR1 PRHDT, CDR2 FYEKMQ (reference sequence). V dropped 2 bases and J dropped 2 bases, with 9 bases sitting between them. The CDR3 covers 14 residues. The CDR3 DNA sequence: TGTGCCAGCAGCTTAATGGGGGGGAACTATGGCTACACCTTC. This codes for CASSLMGGNYGYTF.

The genes are TRBV5-4 and TRBJ2-2, with D possibly being TRBD2 (5 bases). There are 15 residues in the CDR3. Trimming pared 0 bases from V and 4 bases from J, leaving 10 bases between. Germline V gives CDR1 SGHNT, CDR2 YYREEE (reference sequence). CDR3 in amino acids: CASSLAAGGTGELFF. CDR3 in DNA: TGTGCCAGCAGCTTGGCAGCAGGAGGCACCGGGGAGCTGTTTTTT.

The chain joins TRBV5-1 to TRBJ2-5, with 7 nucleotides matching TRBD1. Germline loops: CDR1 SGHRS, CDR2 YFSETQ. J was trimmed by 2 bases and V by 5 bases; bases with no gene match: 6. This CDR3 comprises 14 residues. In DNA form, the CDR3 reads TGCGCCAGCAGTTCCGGACAGGTTCAAGAGACCCAGTACTTC. Translating it yields CASSSGQVQETQYF. Drawing the rest from reference TRBV5-1 and TRBJ2-5, the complete variable domain is KAGVTQTPRYLIKTRGQQVTLSCSPISGHRSVSWYQQTPGQGLQFLFEYFSETQRNKGNFPGRFSGRQFSNSRSEMNVSTLELGDSALYLCASSSGQVQETQYFGPGTRLLVL.

The genes are TRBV5-8 and TRBJ1-2, with D possibly TRBD1 on 6 matching bases. Trimming pared 0 bases from V and 8 bases from J, leaving 8 bases between. The CDR3 has 12 residues. Germline values: CDR1 SGHTS, CDR2 YDEGEE. The CDR3 region is CASSLDRAGYTF. The CDR3, as DNA: TGTGCCAGCAGCTTGGACAGGGCCGGCTACACCTTC. The full variable domain, completed using reference TRBV5-8 and TRBJ1-2, is EAGVTQSPTHLIKTRGQQATLRCSPISGHTSVYWYQQALGLGLQFLLWYDEGEERNRGNFPPRFSGRQFPNYSSELNVNALELEDSALYLCASSLDRAGYTFGSGTRLTVV.

The chain couples TRBV20-1 to TRBJ1-1; D remains ambiguous. This CDR3 region has 14 residues. V gave up 6 bases and J gave up 0 bases, with 14 bases separating them. Germline CDR1 reads DFQATT; CDR2 reads SNEGSKA (reference sequence). In nucleotides, the CDR3 is TGCAGTGCCAGTGGGCTCCCCTTGAACACTGAAGCTTTCTTT. It encodes CSASGLPLNTEAFF.

This clone was seen once. The chain couples TRBV3-1 (or the pseudogene TRBV3-2) to TRBJ2-3; 12 bases agree with TRBD2. The CDR3 extends over 15 amino acids. Trimming removed 4 bases from V and 7 bases from J; junction bases left unmatched: 6. CDR1 and CDR2 (germline): LGHDT, YNNKEL (reference sequence). For the CDR3, the DNA is TGTGCCAGCAGCCTGCGACTAGCGGGGGAAAATACGCAGTATTTT. It specifies CASSLRLAGENTQYF.

The chain's CDR3 is CASSWAFDTQYF. The CDR3 bases are TGCGCCAGCAGCTGGGCGTTTGATACGCAGTATTTT. The rearrangement links TRBV5-1 to TRBJ2-3; D remains ambiguous. The V end lost 3 bases, the J end lost 6 bases, and 8 bases lay between the germline ends. This CDR3 contains 12 residues. CDR1 and CDR2 from the germline V gene are SGHRS and YFSETQ.

The chain links TRBV7-2 to TRBJ2-5; 9 bases are a match to TRBD2. The trim removed 2 bases at V and 4 bases at J, leaving 8 bases unmatched. Germline CDR1 is SGHTA and CDR2 is FQGNSA. The CDR3 consists of 16 residues. The CDR3 here is CASSLMAGGQRETQYF. The CDR3 nucleotides are TGTGCCAGCAGCTTAATGGCGGGGGGGCAGAGAGAGACCCAGTACTTC.

The chain carries TRBV29-1 and TRBJ2-5; 7 bases match TRBD1. The V gene's germline CDR1 is SQVTM and CDR2 ANQGSEA. V dropped 7 bases and J dropped 5; count of bases not matched to a gene: 13. This CDR3 contains 14 residues. CDR3 loop: CSATRVDRAETQYF. The CDR3 DNA follows: TGCAGCGCCACCCGAGTCGACAGGGCGGAGACCCAGTACTTC.

The CDR3 region is CASSPGTGANVLTF. CDR3 in DNA: TGTGCCAGTAGCCCAGGGACTGGGGCCAACGTCCTGACTTTC. The chain links TRBV19 to TRBJ2-6; perhaps TRBD1 as D (5 bases). V gave up 6 bases and J gave up 2 bases, with 8 bases separating them. Germline V gene data show CDR1 as LNHDA and CDR2 as SQIVND (reference sequence). The CDR3 is 14 amino acids. Drawing the rest from reference TRBV19 and TRBJ2-6, the complete variable domain is DGGITQSPKYLFRKEGQNVTLSCEQNLNHDAMYWYRQDPGQGLRLIYYSQIVNDFQKGDIAEGYSVSREKKESFPLTVTSAQKNPTAFYLCASSPGTGANVLTFGAGSRLTVL.

This clone was seen just once. The chain carries TRBV9 and TRBJ2-3; 11 bases fit TRBD2. V lost 0 bases and J lost 0; bases outside the gene matches: 3. The CDR3 has 17 residues. In germline, CDR1 is SGDLS, CDR2 YYNGEE. This CDR3 reads CASSVALAGESTDTQYF. CDR3 sequence (DNA): TGTGCCAGCAGCGTAGCACTAGCGGGGGAGAGCACAGATACGCAGTATTTT.

This chain joins TRBV11-2 and TRBJ2-3; 7 positions agree with TRBD1. The V segment lost 0 bases and the J segment 2 bases; nucleotides outside the gene matches: 5. This CDR3 is 16 amino acids long. Germline V CDR1 and CDR2: SGHAT, FQNNGV. The CDR3 sequence is CASSLDRGRNTDTQYF. CDR3 sequence (DNA): TGTGCCAGCAGCTTAGATAGGGGGCGGAACACAGATACGCAGTATTTT.

This rearrangement joins TRBV10-3 to TRBJ2-1; D might be TRBD2 (5 bases). Germline V gene lookup returns CDR1 ENHRY and CDR2 SYGVKD. The CDR3 contains 12 residues. Trimming took 4 bases from V and 15 from J, leaving 16 bases between them. CDR3 residues: CAISGNSLGVFF. Written as DNA, the CDR3 is TGTGCCATCAGTGGGAACAGCCTCGGGGTGTTCTTC.

The chain couples TRBV4-2 to TRBJ2-1; the D gene is possibly TRBD2 (7 bases). CDR1 and CDR2 (germline): LGHNA, YNFKEQ. The CDR3 contains 17 residues. The V and J ends lost 0 bases and 7 bases respectively, with 19 bases between them. The CDR3 coding sequence is TGTGCCAGCAGCCAAGATGAGGGGGGGCAAACCGGAAATGAGCAGTTCTTC. It translates to CASSQDEGGQTGNEQFF.

The V and J genes are TRBV11-2 and TRBJ2-5; maybe TRBD2 (7 bases). Trimming removed 1 base at V and 3 bases at J, with 18 bases between. Looked up from germline, CDR1 is SGHAT and CDR2 is FQNNGV. The CDR3 runs 17 residues. The CDR3 DNA sequence: TGTGCCAGCAGCTTAGCGGGAAGGGGGGGTTTGGAAGAGACCCAGTACTTC. Protein product: CASSLAGRGGLEETQYF.